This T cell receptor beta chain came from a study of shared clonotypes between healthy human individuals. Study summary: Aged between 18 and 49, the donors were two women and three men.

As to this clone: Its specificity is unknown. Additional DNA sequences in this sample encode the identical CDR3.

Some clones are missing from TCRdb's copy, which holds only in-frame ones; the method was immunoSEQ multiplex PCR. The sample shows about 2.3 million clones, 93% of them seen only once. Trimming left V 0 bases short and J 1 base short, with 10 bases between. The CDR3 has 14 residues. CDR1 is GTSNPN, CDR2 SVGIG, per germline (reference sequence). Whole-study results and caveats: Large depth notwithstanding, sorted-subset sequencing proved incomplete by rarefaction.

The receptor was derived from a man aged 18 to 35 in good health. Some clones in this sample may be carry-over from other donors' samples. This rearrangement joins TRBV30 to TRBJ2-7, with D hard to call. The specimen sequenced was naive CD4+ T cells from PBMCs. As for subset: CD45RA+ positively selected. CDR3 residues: CAWSVRRSSYEQYF. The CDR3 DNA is TGTGCCTGGAGTGTACGTCGATCATCCTACGAGCAGTACTTC.